This T cell receptor beta chain was identified during a study of shared clonotypes between healthy human individuals. Study-wide results and limits: A limitation of the genetic and exposure-history diversity represented arose from few donors.

The CDR3 runs to 13 residues. V was pared by 1 base and J by 5 bases, with 12 bases between. Germline V gives CDR1 SQVTM, CDR2 ANQGSEA. CD45RO-negative CD8 cells positively selected for CCR7 made up the naive population, which excluded terminally differentiated effector memory CD45RA+ cells. Method: immunoSEQ multiplex PCR; TCRdb's copy keeps in-frame clones and lacks some. The table records about 2.1 million clones, 93% of them present only once. Regarding this clone: The target antigen is unknown.

This chain uses TRBV29-1 with TRBJ2-7; no clear D gene. The receptor was derived from a man aged 18-30 years in good health. Some clones in this sample may be carry-over from other donors' samples. Specimen: naive CD8+ T cells from PBMCs. The CDR3: CSVEVASSHEQYF. The CDR3 DNA is TGCAGCGTTGAAGTAGCTAGTTCTCACGAGCAGTACTTC.